This T cell receptor beta chain was sequenced for a study of blood T cell repertoires in COVID-19. Study details: Sites in the United States, Italy and Spain provided acute and convalescent COVID-19 samples.

This clone showed up just a few times. Method: immunoSEQ multiplex PCR; TCRdb's copy keeps in-frame clones and lacks some. Counted here are roughly 200,000 clones, under 85% occurring once; the ten biggest clones make up roughly 1.3%. Patients at the Seattle site were enrolled during active infection and followed longitudinally. Germline CDR1 is MNHEY and CDR2 is SVGAGI. The CDR3 runs to 14 residues. V gave up 5 bases and J gave up 10 bases; unmatched junction bases: 12. J is TRBJ2-7 and V is TRBV6-5; 9 bases align to TRBD1. The TCR comes from a woman in her twenties or thirties with COVID-19, enrolled during active disease. Sequencing input: peripheral blood. The CDR3 spells CASSHNRGRGSQYF. Here the CDR3 DNA reads TGTGCCAGCAGTCACAACAGGGGGCGGGGAAGTCAGTACTTC.